This T cell receptor beta chain derives from a study of blood T cells in healthy people across ages. Overall study: The capture of about one barcoded beta molecule per two T cells was achieved by template switching.

Roughly 9 milliliters of peripheral blood were drawn from each donor. Primed by a sample-barcoded 5' primer and a J-beta primer mix, a second PCR proceeded for 7 to 11 cycles. Each cDNA molecule was tagged by a template-switch adaptor with 12 random nucleotides. Each CDR3 protein gets one entry after TCRdb re-called the 5' RACE reads with MiXCR. The sample holds a few hundred thousand distinct CDR3 sequences, roughly a quarter seen once. V was clipped by 3 bases and J by 10 bases, with 18 bases between them. The CDR3 consists of 14 residues. Germline CDR1 LNHDA, CDR2 SQIVND (reference sequence). The V call is TRBV19, the J call TRBJ1-1; D is unresolved. Sequencing was carried out using blood. This clonotype originated in a woman in her 70s in good health. Here the CDR3 DNA reads TGTGCCAGTAGTATTGTCCGGAACCGGTGGCGAGCTTTCTTT. Amino acid sequence: CASSIVRNRWRAFF.